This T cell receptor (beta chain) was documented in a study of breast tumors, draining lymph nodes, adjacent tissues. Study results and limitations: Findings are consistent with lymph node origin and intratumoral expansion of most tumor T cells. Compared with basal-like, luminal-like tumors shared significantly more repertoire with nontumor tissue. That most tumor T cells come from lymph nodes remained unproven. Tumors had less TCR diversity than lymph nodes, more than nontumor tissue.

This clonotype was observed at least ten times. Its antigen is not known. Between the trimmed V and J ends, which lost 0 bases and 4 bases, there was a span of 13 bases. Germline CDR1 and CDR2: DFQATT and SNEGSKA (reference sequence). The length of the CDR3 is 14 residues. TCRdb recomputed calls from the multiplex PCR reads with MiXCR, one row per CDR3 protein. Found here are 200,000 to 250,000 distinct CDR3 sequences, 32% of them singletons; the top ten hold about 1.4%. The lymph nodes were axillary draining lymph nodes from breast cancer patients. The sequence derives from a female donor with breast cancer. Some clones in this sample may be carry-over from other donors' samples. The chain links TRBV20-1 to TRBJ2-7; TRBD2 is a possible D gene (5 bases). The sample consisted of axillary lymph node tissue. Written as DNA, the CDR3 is TGCAGTGCTAGAGATCGGGGTAATGTTTACGAGCAGTACTTC. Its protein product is CSARDRGNVYEQYF.